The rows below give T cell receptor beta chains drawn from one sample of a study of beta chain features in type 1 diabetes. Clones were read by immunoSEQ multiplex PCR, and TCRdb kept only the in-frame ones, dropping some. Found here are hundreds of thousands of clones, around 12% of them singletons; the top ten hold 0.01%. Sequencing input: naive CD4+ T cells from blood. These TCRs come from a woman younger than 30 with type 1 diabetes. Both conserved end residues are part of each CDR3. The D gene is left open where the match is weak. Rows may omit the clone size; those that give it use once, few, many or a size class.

CDR3 DNA: TGCGCCAGCAGCTTCCCCCGGGGGGGAGAGACCCAGTACTTC
CDR3 protein: CASSFPRGGETQYF
D gene: TRBD2
V gene: TRBV5-1
clone size: few
J gene: TRBJ2-5

CDR3 DNA: TGTGCCAGCAGCCTTGTACCGGGAAACATTCAGTACTTC
CDR3 protein: CASSLVPGNIQYF
D gene: -
V gene: TRBV14
clone size: -
J gene: TRBJ2-4

CDR3 DNA: TGTGCCAGCAGCCTGCCTAGCAATGAGCAGTTCTTC
CDR3 protein: CASSLPSNEQFF
D gene: -
V gene: TRBV28
clone size: -
J gene: TRBJ2-1

CDR3 DNA: TGTGCCAGCAGCTTAGGATCAGGGGCAGATACGCAGTATTTT
CDR3 protein: CASSLGSGADTQYF
D gene: -
V gene: TRBV7-2
clone size: -
J gene: TRBJ2-3

CDR3 DNA: TGTGCCAGCAGTTTACAGGGGGGCACTGAAGCTTTCTTT
CDR3 protein: CASSLQGGTEAFF
D gene: TRBD1
V gene: TRBV6-6
clone size: few
J gene: TRBJ1-1

CDR3 DNA: TGTGCCTGGAGTGTGGCGGGCGGGGAGCTGTTTTTT
CDR3 protein: CAWSVAGGELFF
D gene: -
V gene: TRBV30
clone size: few
J gene: TRBJ2-2

CDR3 DNA: TGTGCCAGCAGGCAGACAGGGGAATACGAGCAGTACTTC
CDR3 protein: CASRQTGEYEQYF
D gene: TRBD1
V gene: TRBV28
clone size: few
J gene: TRBJ2-7

CDR3 DNA: TGCAGCGTGGGGACTAGCGGATACAATGAGCAGTTCTTC
CDR3 protein: CSVGTSGYNEQFF
D gene: TRBD2
V gene: TRBV29-1
clone size: -
J gene: TRBJ2-1

CDR3 DNA: TGTGCCAGCAAGGGACAGAGCAATCAGCCCCAGCATTTT
CDR3 protein: CASKGQSNQPQHF
D gene: TRBD1
V gene: TRBV27
clone size: few
J gene: TRBJ1-5

CDR3 DNA: TGTGCCAGCAGCCAAGGCCTGCGGGGGGCGATCACCGGGGAGCTGTTTTTT
CDR3 protein: CASSQGLRGAITGELFF
D gene: TRBD2
V gene: TRBV4-2
clone size: -
J gene: TRBJ2-2

CDR3 DNA: TGTGCCAGCATGATGGTTCCCTACGATACGCAGTATTTT
CDR3 protein: CASMMVPYDTQYF
D gene: -
V gene: TRBV6-4
clone size: -
J gene: TRBJ2-3

CDR3 DNA: TGTGCCACCAGCAGAGATTTTCAGGGGGCAAACTATGGCTACACCTTC
CDR3 protein: CATSRDFQGANYGYTF
D gene: TRBD1
V gene: TRBV15
clone size: few
J gene: TRBJ1-2

CDR3 DNA: TGTGCCAGCAGCTTAGCGCTCGGAGGGCTGGGGCAGCCCCAGCATTTT
CDR3 protein: CASSLALGGLGQPQHF
D gene: -
V gene: TRBV7-2
clone size: few
J gene: TRBJ1-5

CDR3 DNA: TGTGCCAGCAGCCGCCGGGACAGGACGACAGATACGCAGTATTTT
CDR3 protein: CASSRRDRTTDTQYF
D gene: TRBD1
V gene: TRBV11-1
clone size: few
J gene: TRBJ2-3

CDR3 DNA: TGTGCCAGTAGTCTCGACAGGGAAGCCGGGGAGCTGTTTTTT
CDR3 protein: CASSLDREAGELFF
D gene: TRBD1
V gene: TRBV19
clone size: few
J gene: TRBJ2-2

CDR3 DNA: TGTGCCAGCAGCGCGCGGGGGACAGGGGGTGAAAAACTGTTTTTT
CDR3 protein: CASSARGTGGEKLFF
D gene: TRBD1
V gene: TRBV9
clone size: few
J gene: TRBJ1-4

CDR3 DNA: TGTGCCAGCAGCTCCCCTCGGGGGGAGTTAGCCAAAAACATTCAGTACTTC
CDR3 protein: CASSSPRGELAKNIQYF
D gene: TRBD2
V gene: TRBV7-9
clone size: -
J gene: TRBJ2-4

CDR3 DNA: TGTGCCAGCAGCTTGGCATTGACTGACGAAACTGAAGCTTTCTTT
CDR3 protein: CASSLALTDETEAFF
D gene: -
V gene: TRBV5-4
clone size: -
J gene: TRBJ1-1

CDR3 DNA: TGTGCCAGCAGCCGGACAGTTACCGAGACCCAGTACTTC
CDR3 protein: CASSRTVTETQYF
D gene: -
V gene: TRBV6-6
clone size: -
J gene: TRBJ2-5

CDR3 DNA: TGCGCCAGCAGCCAAGATGGTCCACCTAGCGGGGGCGCAGATACGCAGTATTTT
CDR3 protein: CASSQDGPPSGGADTQYF
D gene: TRBD2
V gene: TRBV4-1
clone size: -
J gene: TRBJ2-3

CDR3 DNA: TGTGCCAGCAGGGACAGCTCCTACGAGCAGTACTTC
CDR3 protein: CASRDSSYEQYF
D gene: -
V gene: TRBV2
clone size: -
J gene: TRBJ2-7

CDR3 DNA: TGTGCCAGCAGCCCCACCGGCGGTCTCTATCAGCCCCAGCATTTT
CDR3 protein: CASSPTGGLYQPQHF
D gene: -
V gene: TRBV7-2
clone size: few
J gene: TRBJ1-5

CDR3 DNA: TGTGCCAGCAGTTTATCGGGGACAGGACGCCGGCAACAGCAGTACTTC
CDR3 protein: CASSLSGTGRRQQQYF
D gene: TRBD1
V gene: TRBV28
clone size: -
J gene: TRBJ2-7

CDR3 DNA: TGTGCCAGCAGCCGGCGGACCTACGAGCAGTACTTC
CDR3 protein: CASSRRTYEQYF
D gene: -
V gene: TRBV11-2
clone size: -
J gene: TRBJ2-7

CDR3 DNA: TGTGCCAGCTCACCACGGAGGGAGACCCAGTACTTC
CDR3 protein: CASSPRRETQYF
D gene: -
V gene: TRBV18
clone size: few
J gene: TRBJ2-5

CDR3 DNA: TGTGCCAGCAGTGGGGTGACTAGCGGGAGGCCCAGTGAGCAGTTCTTC
CDR3 protein: CASSGVTSGRPSEQFF
D gene: TRBD2
V gene: TRBV25-1
clone size: few
J gene: TRBJ2-1

CDR3 DNA: TGTGCCAGCAGCATCACAGGGACCGGGGAGCTGTTTTTT
CDR3 protein: CASSITGTGELFF
D gene: -
V gene: TRBV5-4
clone size: -
J gene: TRBJ2-2

CDR3 DNA: TGCGCCAGCAGCCCCCAGACAGGGAGCTCCTACGAGCAGTACTTC
CDR3 protein: CASSPQTGSSYEQYF
D gene: TRBD1
V gene: TRBV5-1
clone size: -
J gene: TRBJ2-7

CDR3 DNA: TGTGCCAGTGGACTAGCGGGAAGTCCCGATTACGAGCAGTACTTC
CDR3 protein: CASGLAGSPDYEQYF
D gene: TRBD2
V gene: TRBV4-2
clone size: few
J gene: TRBJ2-7

CDR3 DNA: TGCAGCGCATCGACTAGCGTAACCTACGAGCAGTACTTC
CDR3 protein: CSASTSVTYEQYF
D gene: TRBD2
V gene: TRBV29-1
clone size: few
J gene: TRBJ2-7

CDR3 DNA: TGCGCCAGCAGCAGAACCTCACTAGCGGGAGGGGCCTACGAGCAGTACTTC
CDR3 protein: CASSRTSLAGGAYEQYF
D gene: TRBD2
V gene: TRBV5-1
clone size: -
J gene: TRBJ2-7

CDR3 DNA: TGTGCCTGGAGTGTAGGAGGGGGCATGGGCTACGAGCAGTACTTC
CDR3 protein: CAWSVGGGMGYEQYF
D gene: -
V gene: TRBV30
clone size: -
J gene: TRBJ2-7

CDR3 DNA: TGTGCCACCAGTACAGGCTACGAAGGAAGCTATGGCTACACCTTC
CDR3 protein: CATSTGYEGSYGYTF
D gene: -
V gene: TRBV15
clone size: few
J gene: TRBJ1-2

CDR3 DNA: TGCGCCAGCAGCCCGAGGACGATTGGAGGGAGTTGGGATGAGCAGTTCTTC
CDR3 protein: CASSPRTIGGSWDEQFF
D gene: -
V gene: TRBV5-1
clone size: few
J gene: TRBJ2-1

CDR3 DNA: TGTGCCAGCAGCTTAGATGTCCGGTCAGATACGCAGTATTTT
CDR3 protein: CASSLDVRSDTQYF
D gene: -
V gene: TRBV7-9
clone size: -
J gene: TRBJ2-3

CDR3 DNA: TGTGCCAGCAGTTTAGGGACAGTCCGGGCTACTAATGAAAAACTGTTTTTT
CDR3 protein: CASSLGTVRATNEKLFF
D gene: TRBD1
V gene: TRBV28
clone size: few
J gene: TRBJ1-4

CDR3 DNA: TGCGCCAGCAGCACGGACAGGGCTGAGACCCAGTACTTC
CDR3 protein: CASSTDRAETQYF
D gene: TRBD1
V gene: TRBV5-1
clone size: few
J gene: TRBJ2-5

CDR3 DNA: TGTGCCAGCAGCTTAGCTCTCAGGGGGCTGGGGGAGCAGTACTTC
CDR3 protein: CASSLALRGLGEQYF
D gene: TRBD1
V gene: TRBV7-2
clone size: few
J gene: TRBJ2-7

CDR3 DNA: TGTGCCAGCAGTTTGCCGATCGTGGCTAGCGGGAGGAAGAATACGCAGTATTTT
CDR3 protein: CASSLPIVASGRKNTQYF
D gene: TRBD2
V gene: TRBV27
clone size: -
J gene: TRBJ2-3

CDR3 DNA: TGTGCCAGCAGTTACCGACCAGGGAATCAGCCCCAGCATTTT
CDR3 protein: CASSYRPGNQPQHF
D gene: -
V gene: TRBV6-6
clone size: -
J gene: TRBJ1-5

CDR3 DNA: TGCGCCAGCAGCCAAGATCCCCTGACTCGCACAGATACGCAGTATTTT
CDR3 protein: CASSQDPLTRTDTQYF
D gene: -
V gene: TRBV4-3
clone size: -
J gene: TRBJ2-3

CDR3 DNA: TGTGCCAGCAGTCAGACAGGCTTCTATGGCTACACCTTC
CDR3 protein: CASSQTGFYGYTF
D gene: -
V gene: TRBV7-9
clone size: -
J gene: TRBJ1-2

CDR3 DNA: TGTGCCAGCAGCTGGAAGGGGGAGGGATCTTACGAGCAGTACTTC
CDR3 protein: CASSWKGEGSYEQYF
D gene: -
V gene: TRBV7-2
clone size: -
J gene: TRBJ2-7

CDR3 DNA: TGTGCCAGCAGCGTATGGGAGTTCTCTGGAAACACCATATATTTT
CDR3 protein: CASSVWEFSGNTIYF
D gene: -
V gene: TRBV7-9
clone size: few
J gene: TRBJ1-3

CDR3 DNA: TGTGCCGCTGGACGGGGTGATCCCGGGGAGCTGTTTTTT
CDR3 protein: CAAGRGDPGELFF
D gene: -
V gene: TRBV6-5
clone size: few
J gene: TRBJ2-2

CDR3 DNA: TGTGCCAGCAGTCGAGGGGGATTCGGGGAGCTGTTTTTT
CDR3 protein: CASSRGGFGELFF
D gene: -
V gene: TRBV6-5
clone size: -
J gene: TRBJ2-2

CDR3 DNA: TGTGCCAGCAGCTTCTACGGGAGGGGCACCGGGGAGCTGTTTTTT
CDR3 protein: CASSFYGRGTGELFF
D gene: TRBD2
V gene: TRBV7-9
clone size: few
J gene: TRBJ2-2

CDR3 DNA: TGTGCCAGCAGCTTGGGACAGGGAAACACCGGGGAGCTGTTTTTT
CDR3 protein: CASSLGQGNTGELFF
D gene: TRBD1
V gene: TRBV7-9
clone size: few
J gene: TRBJ2-2

CDR3 DNA: TGCAGTGCTAATGGGGCCGCCCCCTCCTTC
CDR3 protein: CSANGAAPSF
D gene: -
V gene: TRBV20-1
clone size: few
J gene: TRBJ1-2

CDR3 DNA: TGTGCCAGTAGTACCCGCCGGGACAGGGCCTACAATGAGCAGTTCTTC
CDR3 protein: CASSTRRDRAYNEQFF
D gene: TRBD1
V gene: TRBV19
clone size: few
J gene: TRBJ2-1

CDR3 DNA: TGTGCTAGTGGTTTGGGGGACAGGCTGAACACCGGGGAGCTGTTTTTT
CDR3 protein: CASGLGDRLNTGELFF
D gene: TRBD1
V gene: TRBV12-5
clone size: -
J gene: TRBJ2-2

CDR3 DNA: TGTGCCAGCTCACCCAGACAGGGGAACACTGAAGCTTTCTTT
CDR3 protein: CASSPRQGNTEAFF
D gene: TRBD1
V gene: TRBV18
clone size: few
J gene: TRBJ1-1

CDR3 DNA: TGTGCCAGCAGCGCTACAGGGTGGCGCGGCTACACCTTC
CDR3 protein: CASSATGWRGYTF
D gene: -
V gene: TRBV2
clone size: -
J gene: TRBJ1-2

CDR3 DNA: TGTGCCAGCTCACCACAGAAGCCCTCTGGAAACACCATATATTTT
CDR3 protein: CASSPQKPSGNTIYF
D gene: -
V gene: TRBV18
clone size: -
J gene: TRBJ1-3

CDR3 DNA: TGTGCCATCAGTGGGACCCTGGCGGGAGGACCGAGAGATACGCAGTATTTT
CDR3 protein: CAISGTLAGGPRDTQYF
D gene: TRBD2
V gene: TRBV10-3
clone size: -
J gene: TRBJ2-3